These 17 T cell receptor beta chains originate from one sample sequenced in a study of cytomegalovirus exposure and HLA in healthy donors. This PCR relied on a set of 60 Vbeta primers and 13 Jbeta primers. Generated by immunoSEQ multiplex PCR, the TCRdb table keeps only in-frame clones and is missing some. The sample comprises some 190,000 clones, around 82% of which are singletons, and 14% rests with the top ten. Source material: PBMCs. These TCRs come from a woman in her twenties or thirties in good health and CMV-seropositive.

The V and J genes are TRBV19 and TRBJ2-1; possible D gene TRBD1, 6 bases. Germline-derived CDR1 and CDR2 are LNHDA and SQIVND (reference sequence). The CDR3 is 15 amino acids. V lost 6 bases, J lost 5 bases, and 17 bases lay in between. Here the CDR3 DNA reads TGTGCCAGTAGCCTACAGGGTCAGGTCCACAATGAGCAGTTCTTC. It specifies CASSLQGQVHNEQFF.

V gene TRBV5-1 combines with J gene TRBJ2-1; D is possibly TRBD2 (5 bases). The V and J ends lost 4 bases and 3 bases respectively, with 17 bases between them. This CDR3 comprises 16 residues. The V gene's germline CDR1 is SGHRS and CDR2 YFSETQ. DNA for the CDR3: TGCGCCAGCAGCCCCGAAGCGGCAGAGGGCTACAATGAGCAGTTCTTC. It yields the protein CASSPEAAEGYNEQFF.

This sequence joins TRBV9 and TRBJ2-3; TRBD2 is a possible D gene (5 bases). CDR1 is SGDLS and CDR2 is YYNGEE in the germline V gene. V gave up 2 bases and J gave up 6 bases, with 10 bases separating them. The length of the CDR3 is 13 residues. The CDR3: CASSVDIADTQYF. For the CDR3, the DNA is TGTGCCAGCAGCGTCGATATAGCGGATACGCAGTATTTT.

In nucleotides, the CDR3 is TGTGCCAGCAGCTTAGGGGCGCAGCTCGGCTACACCTTC. Protein sequence: CASSLGAQLGYTF. The rearrangement links TRBV11-3 to TRBJ1-2; D uncertain. Trimming took 1 base from V and 8 from J, leaving 11 bases between them. The CDR3 contains 13 residues. Germline CDR1 and CDR2: SGHNT and YENEEA.

The chain uses TRBV16 and TRBJ2-5; 8 bases are shared with TRBD2. This CDR3 has 12 residues. Germline CDR1 KGHSY, CDR2 FQNENV. V lost 2 bases to trimming and J lost 7 bases; unmatched junction nucleotides: 0. This chain's CDR3 is CASSQSGGTQYF. The CDR3 DNA follows: TGTGCCAGCAGCCAAAGCGGGGGGACCCAGTACTTC.

As DNA, the CDR3 is TGTGCCAGCAGTTGGGTCCAGGATCCCTATAATTCACCCCTCCACTTT. Its translation is CASSWVQDPYNSPLHF. The V and J genes are TRBV28 and TRBJ1-6; D remains ambiguous. The CDR3 contains 16 residues. CDR1 and CDR2 (germline): MDHEN, SYDVKM. The ends were cut back, 4 bases at V and 2 bases at J, with 12 bases in the middle.

The chain has TRBV18 and TRBJ2-7, with TRBD1 identical over 9 bases. This CDR3 comprises 15 residues. Germline trimming cut 9 bases from V and 1 base from J; bases unmatched to any gene: 10. Germline CDR1 and CDR2: KGHSH and LQKENI. The CDR3 DNA reads TGTGCCAGTTCCCAAGCCGGGACAGGGTCCTACGAGCAGTACTTC. The encoded protein is CASSQAGTGSYEQYF.

The chain combines TRBV7-2 with TRBJ2-7, with a tentative D call TRBD2 (6 bases). V lost 5 bases, J lost 2 bases, and 16 bases lay in between. The CDR3 is 15 amino acids. The germline V gene encodes CDR1 SGHTA and CDR2 FQGNSA. The CDR3 DNA sequence: TGTGCCAGCAGCCCGACCGGGAGTAAGACCTACGAGCAGTACTTC. Amino acid sequence: CASSPTGSKTYEQYF.

The V call is TRBV6-1, the J call TRBJ2-7, with TRBD1 matching 8 bases. The CDR3 contains 18 residues. V lost 3 bases, J lost 1 base, and 14 bases stayed unmatched. Looked up from germline, CDR1 is MNHNS and CDR2 is SASEGT. CDR3: CASSDHYTGTGSSYEQYF. The CDR3 region has the DNA TGTGCCAGCAGTGATCATTACACCGGGACAGGAAGTTCCTACGAGCAGTACTTC.

The genes are TRBV6-5 and TRBJ1-1, with a possible D match to TRBD1 (6 bases). The germline gives CDR1 MNHEY, CDR2 SVGAGI. Trimming took off 2 bases at V and 3 bases at J, with 7 bases between the two ends. This CDR3 contains 13 residues. CDR3 region: CASSYGQYTEAFF. CDR3 DNA sequence: TGTGCCAGCAGTTACGGACAGTACACTGAAGCTTTCTTT.

This chain connects TRBV5-6 to TRBJ2-5; D possibly corresponds to TRBD1 (7 bases). The J call may be in error: the DNA end matches TRBJ2-7 better. The CDR3 contains 16 residues. From germline, CDR1 is SGHDT and CDR2 YYEEEE. The CDR3, as DNA: TGTGCCAGCAGCTCTCCCATCAGGACAGGAGGGTACGAGCAGTACTTC. Its translation: CASSSPIRTGGYEQYF.

The chain is built from TRBV4-2 and TRBJ2-5; 10 positions agree with TRBD2. V dropped 1 base and J dropped 5; count of bases not matched to a gene: 7. The CDR3 has 16 amino acids. The germline V gene encodes CDR1 LGHNA and CDR2 YNFKEQ. CDR3 protein: CASSQVASGSSETQYF. The CDR3 DNA reads as TGTGCCAGCAGCCAAGTAGCTAGCGGGAGCAGCGAGACCCAGTACTTC.

The CDR3 DNA reads TGTGCCAGCAGTTTACCCAGCGCTGAAGCTTTCTTT. Translated, it gives CASSLPSAEAFF. V is TRBV28 and J is TRBJ1-1; the D is unclear. V was shortened by 2 bases and J by 6 bases, with 7 bases between the two germline ends. The CDR3 spans 12 residues. Germline CDR1 is MDHEN and CDR2 is SYDVKM.

This clone was counted between two and nine times. The chain uses TRBV19 and TRBJ1-1; TRBD1 agrees at 8 bases. Trimming cost V 5 bases and J 4 bases; bases outside gene matches: 9. This CDR3 is built from 15 residues. From germline, CDR1 is LNHDA and CDR2 SQIVND (reference sequence). CDR3 protein: CASSLDRGGITEAFF. CDR3 in DNA: TGTGCCAGTAGTCTCGACAGGGGAGGCATCACTGAAGCTTTCTTT.

This clone was seen a handful of times. The rearrangement uses TRBV11-2 and TRBJ2-2; D perhaps matches TRBD1 (6 bases). V was clipped by 4 bases and J by 4 bases, with 10 bases between them. CDR1 SGHAT and CDR2 FQNNGV come from the germline V gene. This CDR3 has 14 amino acids. The chain's CDR3 is CASSYRAGTGELFF. The DNA of the CDR3 is TGTGCCAGCAGCTACAGGGCCGGCACCGGGGAGCTGTTTTTT.

The genes are TRBV27 and TRBJ2-5; D uncertain. Germline V gene data show CDR1 as MNHEY and CDR2 as SMNVEV (reference sequence). This CDR3 has 14 amino acids. V shed 1 base and J shed 5 bases, with 11 bases lying between them. CDR3 region: CASSLLSGGETQYF. The CDR3 DNA follows: TGTGCCAGCAGTTTATTGTCAGGTGGGGAGACCCAGTACTTC.

In this sample, this clone turned up once. The same CDR3 also results from other DNA sequences found in this sample. The rearrangement uses TRBV7-2 and TRBJ2-1, with D perhaps matching TRBD2 (6 bases). The ends were cut back, 5 bases at V and 5 bases at J, with 10 bases in the middle. The germline V gene encodes CDR1 SGHTA and CDR2 FQGNSA. The CDR3 has 13 amino acids. The CDR3 here is CASSLGLNNEQFF. The CDR3 DNA is TGTGCCAGCAGCCTCGGACTAAACAATGAGCAGTTCTTC.